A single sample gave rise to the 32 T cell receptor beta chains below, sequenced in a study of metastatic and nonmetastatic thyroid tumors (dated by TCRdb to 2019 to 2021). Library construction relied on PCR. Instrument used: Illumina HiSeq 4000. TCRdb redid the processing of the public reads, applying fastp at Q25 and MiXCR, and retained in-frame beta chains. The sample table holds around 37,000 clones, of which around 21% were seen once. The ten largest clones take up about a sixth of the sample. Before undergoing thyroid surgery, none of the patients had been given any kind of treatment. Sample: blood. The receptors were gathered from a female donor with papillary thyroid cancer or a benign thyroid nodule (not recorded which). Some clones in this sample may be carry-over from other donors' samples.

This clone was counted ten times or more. CDR3 bases: TGTGCCAGCAGCTTGGATAGCGGTGGCTACACCTTC. Translation gives CASSLDSGGYTF. The rearrangement links TRBV5-8 to TRBJ1-2, with D uncertain. From germline, CDR1 is SGHTS and CDR2 YDEGEE. V gave up 0 bases and J gave up 7 bases, with 7 bases separating them. The CDR3 covers 12 residues.

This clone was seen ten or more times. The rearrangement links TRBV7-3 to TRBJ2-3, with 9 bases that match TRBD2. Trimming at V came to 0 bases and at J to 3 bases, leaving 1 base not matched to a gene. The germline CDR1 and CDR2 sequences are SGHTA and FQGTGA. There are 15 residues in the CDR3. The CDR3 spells CASSLTSGRTDTQYF. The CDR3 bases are TGTGCCAGCAGCTTAACTAGCGGGAGAACAGATACGCAGTATTTT.

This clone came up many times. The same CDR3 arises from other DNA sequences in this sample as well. CDR3 residues: CASSSSSYNEQFF. CDR3 nucleotides: TGTGCCAGCAGCTCAAGCTCCTACAATGAGCAGTTCTTC. V usage is TRBV7-3 and J usage is TRBJ2-1, with unresolved D. Germline V gene data show CDR1 as SGHTA and CDR2 as FQGTGA. CDR3 length: 13 residues. Between the trimmed V and J ends, which lost 4 bases and 0 bases, there was a span of 4 bases.

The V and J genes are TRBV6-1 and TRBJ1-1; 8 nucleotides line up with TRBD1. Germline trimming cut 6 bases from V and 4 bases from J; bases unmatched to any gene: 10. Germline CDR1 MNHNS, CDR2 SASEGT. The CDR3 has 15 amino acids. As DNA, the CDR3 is TGTGCCAGCAGAACGCTCAGGGGGCGAAGCACTGAAGCTTTCTTT. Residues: CASRTLRGRSTEAFF.

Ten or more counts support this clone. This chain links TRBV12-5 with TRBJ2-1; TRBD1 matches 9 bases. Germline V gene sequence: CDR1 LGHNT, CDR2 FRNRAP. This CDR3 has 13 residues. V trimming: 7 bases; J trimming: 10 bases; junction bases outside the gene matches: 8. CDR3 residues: CASDRDRVGEQFF. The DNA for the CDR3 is TGTGCTAGTGATCGGGACAGGGTGGGGGAGCAGTTCTTC.

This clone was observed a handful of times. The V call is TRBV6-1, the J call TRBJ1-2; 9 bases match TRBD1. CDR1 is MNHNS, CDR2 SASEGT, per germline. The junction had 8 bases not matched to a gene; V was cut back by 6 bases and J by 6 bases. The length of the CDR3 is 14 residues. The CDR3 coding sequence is TGTGCCAGCAGGTCGGACAGGGGATGTGATGGCTACACCTTC. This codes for CASRSDRGCDGYTF.

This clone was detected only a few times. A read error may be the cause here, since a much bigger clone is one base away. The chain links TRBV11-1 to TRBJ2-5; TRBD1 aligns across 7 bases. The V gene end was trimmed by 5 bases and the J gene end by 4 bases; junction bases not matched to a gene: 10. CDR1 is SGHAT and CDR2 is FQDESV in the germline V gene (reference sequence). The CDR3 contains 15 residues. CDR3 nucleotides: TGTGCCAGCAGCACCGGGACAGACCTCCCAGAGACCCAGTACTTC. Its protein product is CASSTGTDLPETQYF.

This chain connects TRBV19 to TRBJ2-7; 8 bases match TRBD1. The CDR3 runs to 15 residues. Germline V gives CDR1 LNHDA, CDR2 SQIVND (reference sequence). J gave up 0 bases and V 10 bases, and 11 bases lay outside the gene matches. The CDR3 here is CAISTGTGGSYEQYF. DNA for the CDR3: TGTGCCATTAGCACGGGGACAGGCGGCTCCTACGAGCAGTACTTC.

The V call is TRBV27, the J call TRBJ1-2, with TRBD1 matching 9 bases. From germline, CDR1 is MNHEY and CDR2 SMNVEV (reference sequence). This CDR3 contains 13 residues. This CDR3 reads CASAGTGLRGYTF. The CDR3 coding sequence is TGTGCGTCTGCCGGGACAGGGCTCCGTGGCTACACCTTC.

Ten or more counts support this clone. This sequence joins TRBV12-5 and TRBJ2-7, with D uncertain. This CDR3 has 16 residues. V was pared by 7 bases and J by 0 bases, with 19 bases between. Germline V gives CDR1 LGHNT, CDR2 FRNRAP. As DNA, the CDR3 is TGTGCTAGTGCCTCGGACCGGGTCAGGACCTCCTACGAGCAGTACTTC. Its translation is CASASDRVRTSYEQYF.

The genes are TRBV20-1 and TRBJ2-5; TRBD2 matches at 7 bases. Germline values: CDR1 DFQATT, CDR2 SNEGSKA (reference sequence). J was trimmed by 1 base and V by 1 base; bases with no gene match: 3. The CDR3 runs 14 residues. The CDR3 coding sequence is TGCAGTGCTAGAGTGAGCGGGGCCCAAGAGACCCAGTACTTC. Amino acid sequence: CSARVSGAQETQYF.

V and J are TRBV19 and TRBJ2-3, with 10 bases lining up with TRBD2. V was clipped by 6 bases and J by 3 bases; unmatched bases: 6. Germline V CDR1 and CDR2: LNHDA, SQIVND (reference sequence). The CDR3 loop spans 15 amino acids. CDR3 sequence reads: CASSVRTSGTDTQYF. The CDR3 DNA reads TGTGCCAGTAGCGTGAGGACTAGCGGAACAGATACGCAGTATTTT.

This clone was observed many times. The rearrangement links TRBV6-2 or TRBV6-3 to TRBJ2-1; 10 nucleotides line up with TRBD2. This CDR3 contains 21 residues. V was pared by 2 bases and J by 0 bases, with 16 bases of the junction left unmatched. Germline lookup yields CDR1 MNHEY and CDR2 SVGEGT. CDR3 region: CASSYGMNQLAGISSYNEQFF. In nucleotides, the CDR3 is TGTGCCAGCAGTTACGGTATGAACCAACTAGCGGGGATCAGCTCCTACAATGAGCAGTTCTTC.

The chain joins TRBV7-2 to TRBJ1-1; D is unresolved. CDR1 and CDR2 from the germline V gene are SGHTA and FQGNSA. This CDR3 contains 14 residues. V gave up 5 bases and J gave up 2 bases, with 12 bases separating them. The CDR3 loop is CASSLLGFNTEAFF. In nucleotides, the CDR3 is TGTGCCAGCAGCCTTTTGGGCTTCAACACTGAAGCTTTCTTT.

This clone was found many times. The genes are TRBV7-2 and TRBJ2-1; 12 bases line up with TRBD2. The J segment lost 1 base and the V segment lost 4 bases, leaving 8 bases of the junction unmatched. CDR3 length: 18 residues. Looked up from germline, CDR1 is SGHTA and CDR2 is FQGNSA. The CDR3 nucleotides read TGTGCCAGCAGCTCCGGACTAGCGGGAAGGGGGTCCTACAATGAGCAGTTCTTC. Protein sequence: CASSSGLAGRGSYNEQFF.

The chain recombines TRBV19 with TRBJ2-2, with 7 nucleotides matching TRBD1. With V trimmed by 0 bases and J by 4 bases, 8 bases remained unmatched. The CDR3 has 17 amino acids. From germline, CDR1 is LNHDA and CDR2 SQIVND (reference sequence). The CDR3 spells CASSIDLFRGSTGELFF. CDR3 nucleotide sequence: TGTGCCAGTAGTATAGATCTCTTCAGGGGGAGCACCGGGGAGCTGTTTTTT.

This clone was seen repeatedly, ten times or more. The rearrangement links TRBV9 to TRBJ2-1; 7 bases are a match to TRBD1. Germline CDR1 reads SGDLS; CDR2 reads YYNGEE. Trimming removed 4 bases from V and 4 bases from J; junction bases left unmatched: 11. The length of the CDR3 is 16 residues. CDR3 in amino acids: CASSQGSGQPYNEQFF. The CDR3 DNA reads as TGTGCCAGCAGCCAGGGGTCGGGACAGCCGTACAATGAGCAGTTCTTC.

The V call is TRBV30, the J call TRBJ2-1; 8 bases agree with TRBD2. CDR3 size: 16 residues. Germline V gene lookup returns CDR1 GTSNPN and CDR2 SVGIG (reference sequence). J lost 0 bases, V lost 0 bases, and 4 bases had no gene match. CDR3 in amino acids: CAWSVAGANSYNEQFF. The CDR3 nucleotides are TGTGCCTGGAGTGTAGCGGGGGCGAACTCCTACAATGAGCAGTTCTTC. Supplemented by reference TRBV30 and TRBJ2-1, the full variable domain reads SQTIHQWPATLVQPVGSPLSLECTVEGTSNPNLYWYRQAAGRGLQLLFYSVGIGQISSEVPQNLSASRPQDRQFILSSKKLLLSDSGFYLCAWSVAGANSYNEQFFGPGTRLTVL.

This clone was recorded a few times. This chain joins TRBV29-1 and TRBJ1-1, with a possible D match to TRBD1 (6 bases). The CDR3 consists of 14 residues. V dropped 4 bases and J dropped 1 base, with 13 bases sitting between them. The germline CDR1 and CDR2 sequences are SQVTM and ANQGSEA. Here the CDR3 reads CSVVGGAGNTEAFF. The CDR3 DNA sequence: TGCAGCGTTGTTGGGGGGGCAGGGAACACTGAAGCTTTCTTT.

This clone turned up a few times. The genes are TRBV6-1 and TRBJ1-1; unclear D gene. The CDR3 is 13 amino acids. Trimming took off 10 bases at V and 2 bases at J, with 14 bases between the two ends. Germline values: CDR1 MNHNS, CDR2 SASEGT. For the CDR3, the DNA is TGTGCCATCACATCCCAAGGCAACACTGAAGCTTTCTTT. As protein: CAITSQGNTEAFF.

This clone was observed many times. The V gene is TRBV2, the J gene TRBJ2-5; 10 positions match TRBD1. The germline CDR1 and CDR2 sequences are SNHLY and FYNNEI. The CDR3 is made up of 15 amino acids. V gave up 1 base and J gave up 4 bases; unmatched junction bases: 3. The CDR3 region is CASSEGTGGGETQYF. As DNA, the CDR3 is TGTGCCAGCAGTGAAGGGACAGGGGGGGGAGAGACCCAGTACTTC.

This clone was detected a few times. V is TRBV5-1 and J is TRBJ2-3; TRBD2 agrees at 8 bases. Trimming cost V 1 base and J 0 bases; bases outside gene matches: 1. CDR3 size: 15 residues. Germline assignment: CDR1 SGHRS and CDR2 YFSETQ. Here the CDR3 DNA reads TGCGCCAGCAGCTTGTCTAGCGGGAGCACAGATACGCAGTATTTT. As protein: CASSLSSGSTDTQYF.

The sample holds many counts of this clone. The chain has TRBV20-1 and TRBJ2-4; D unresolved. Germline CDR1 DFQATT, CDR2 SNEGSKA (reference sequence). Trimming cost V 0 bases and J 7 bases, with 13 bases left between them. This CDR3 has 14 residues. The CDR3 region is CSARDWRPNNIQYF. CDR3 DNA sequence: TGCAGTGCTAGAGATTGGCGCCCTAACAACATTCAGTACTTC.

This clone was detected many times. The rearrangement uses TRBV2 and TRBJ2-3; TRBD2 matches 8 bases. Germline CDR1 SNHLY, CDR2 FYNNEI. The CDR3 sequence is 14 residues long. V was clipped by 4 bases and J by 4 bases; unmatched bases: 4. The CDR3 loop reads CASSGLAQADTQYF. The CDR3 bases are TGTGCCAGCAGTGGACTAGCGCAAGCAGATACGCAGTATTTT.

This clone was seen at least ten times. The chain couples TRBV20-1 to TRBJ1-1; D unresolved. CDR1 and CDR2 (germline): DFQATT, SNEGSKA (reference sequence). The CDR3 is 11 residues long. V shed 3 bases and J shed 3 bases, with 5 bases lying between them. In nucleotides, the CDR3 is TGCAGTGCTAGCCGGGACACTGAAGCTTTCTTT. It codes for CSASRDTEAFF.

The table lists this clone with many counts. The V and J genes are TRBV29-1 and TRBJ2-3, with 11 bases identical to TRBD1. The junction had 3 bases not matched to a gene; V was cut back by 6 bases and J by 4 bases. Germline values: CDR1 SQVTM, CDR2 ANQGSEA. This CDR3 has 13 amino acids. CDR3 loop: CSVPGQGADTQYF. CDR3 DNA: TGCAGCGTACCGGGACAGGGGGCAGATACGCAGTATTTT.

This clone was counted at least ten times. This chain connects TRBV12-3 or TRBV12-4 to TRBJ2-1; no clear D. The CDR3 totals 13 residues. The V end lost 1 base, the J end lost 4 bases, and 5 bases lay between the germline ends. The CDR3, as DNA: TGTGCCAGCAGTTTAGTTGATTACAATGAGCAGTTCTTC. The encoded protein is CASSLVDYNEQFF.

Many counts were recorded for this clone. As DNA, the CDR3 is TGTGCCAGCAGCCGCGACAGAGGAGAGACCCAGTACTTC. It translates to CASSRDRGETQYF. J is TRBJ2-5 and V is TRBV5-4; D perhaps matches TRBD1 (5 bases). The CDR3 is made up of 13 amino acids. V shed 4 bases and J shed 4 bases, with 11 bases lying between them. The V gene's germline CDR1 is SGHNT and CDR2 YYREEE (reference sequence).

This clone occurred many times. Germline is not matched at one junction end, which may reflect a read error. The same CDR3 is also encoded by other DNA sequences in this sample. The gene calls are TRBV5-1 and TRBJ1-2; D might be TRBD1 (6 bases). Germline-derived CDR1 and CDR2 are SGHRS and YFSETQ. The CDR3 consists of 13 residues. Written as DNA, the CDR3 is TGCGCCAGCAGTCCCCCGGGGGGCGAATCCTACGCTTTC. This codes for CASSPPGGESYAF. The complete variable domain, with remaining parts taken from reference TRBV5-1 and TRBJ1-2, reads KAGVTQTPRYLIKTRGQQVTLSCSPISGHRSVSWYQQTPGQGLQFLFEYFSETQRNKGNFPGRFSGRQFSNSRSEMNVSTLELGDSALYLCASSPPGGESYAFGSGTRLTVV.

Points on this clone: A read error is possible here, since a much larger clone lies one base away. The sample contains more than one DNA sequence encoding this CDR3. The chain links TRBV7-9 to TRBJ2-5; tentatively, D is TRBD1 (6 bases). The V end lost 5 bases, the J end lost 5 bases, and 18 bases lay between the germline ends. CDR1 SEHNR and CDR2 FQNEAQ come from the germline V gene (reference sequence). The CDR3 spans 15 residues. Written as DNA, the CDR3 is TGTGCCAGCAGCCCAACTGGACAGAATAGGGAGACCCAGTACTTC. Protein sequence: CASSPTGQNRETQYF. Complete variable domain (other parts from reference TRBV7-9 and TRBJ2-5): DTGVSQNPRHKITKRGQNVTFRCDPISEHNRLYWYRQTLGQGPEFLTYFQNEAQLEKSRLLSDRFSAERPKGSFSTLEIQRTEQGDSAMYLCASSPTGQNRETQYFGPGTRLLVL.

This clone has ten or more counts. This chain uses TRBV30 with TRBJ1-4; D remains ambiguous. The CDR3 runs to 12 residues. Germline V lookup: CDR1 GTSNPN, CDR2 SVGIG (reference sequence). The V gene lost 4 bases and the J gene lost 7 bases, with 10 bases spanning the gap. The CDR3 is CAWKRVGEKLFF. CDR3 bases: TGTGCCTGGAAGAGGGTTGGTGAAAAACTGTTTTTT.

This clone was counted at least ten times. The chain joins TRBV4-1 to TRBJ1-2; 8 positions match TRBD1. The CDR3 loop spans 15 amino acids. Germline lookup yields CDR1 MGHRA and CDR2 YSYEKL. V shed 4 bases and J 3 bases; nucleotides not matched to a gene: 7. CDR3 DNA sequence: TGCGCCAGCAGCCTCGCTGACAGGGGAGACTATGGCTACACCTTC. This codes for CASSLADRGDYGYTF.